Listed here is a single T cell receptor (beta chain). Many counts were recorded for this clonotype. Which antigen it targets is not known. No base quality values were provided; no much bigger clone lies one nucleotide off. This sample was taken from a study of T cells in Graves' hyperthyroidism and ophthalmopathy (dated by TCRdb to about 2019). Concerning the study at large: Peripheral blood samples were taken at the time of initial diagnosis, prior to any treatment. TCR V-J signatures able to tell the groups apart were searched for in a discovery cohort of 95 or so patients, of whom over 40 had Graves' ophthalmopathy and under 65 had stable Graves' hyperthyroidism. An independent validation cohort of fewer than 20 hyperthyroidism patients and approximately 15 patients who later progressed to ophthalmopathy tested prospective prediction of ophthalmopathy. The 100 discovery patients were randomly divided into training and test sets at a 7:3 ratio. The study also compared thyroid tissue and blood T-cell repertoires from a handful of Graves' hyperthyroidism patients. After blood sampling, hyperthyroidism patients were treated with methimazole at a starting dose of 30 mg daily, and ophthalmopathy patients were treated with high-dose intravenous methylprednisolone. The paper describes TCR Vbeta CDR3 sequencing of 120 to 150 peripheral blood samples, made up of 43 ophthalmopathy patients, roughly 72 hyperthyroidism patients and roughly 17 progressor patients.

Beyond this particular receptor, the publication reports: Sample size was not statistically predetermined, and investigators were not blinded to group allocation. Most expanded thyroid clonotypes (frequency above 0.001) were also found in blood, which suggests that blood repertoires may mirror thyroid immune responses. In validation, the model predicted progression to ophthalmopathy a median of roughly 6.1 months before onset, with about 64% sensitivity and almost 75% specificity. In cross-validation, a model built on a 13 V-J signature told ophthalmopathy apart from stable hyperthyroidism with just under 90% sensitivity and about 81% specificity, and in testing the same model reached 80%/75%.

The CDR3 runs 16 amino acids, cysteine and phenylalanine included. Here the CDR3 DNA is all that survives: 48 bases in frame from base 1. From V the trimming removes 9 bases and from J it removes 12 bases, while the gene matches leave 15 bases of the junction unaccounted for. From the germline V gene (reference sequence), CDR1 is LNHDA and CDR2 is SQIVND. Amplification of TCR beta CDR3 regions was carried out from RNA transcripts. A first-round RT-PCR of the TCR CDR3 used the HTBI primer set with the Qiagen OneStep RT-PCR kit. Libraries were constructed in a second round of multiplex PCR, after which size selection and purification were performed. The libraries were sequenced on an Illumina HiSeq2000 using paired-end 100 bp reads. Regarding the original processing steps: Raw data were processed with SOAPnuke, discarding reads with adapters, uncalled bases, mean Phred below 15, or no exact constant-primer or identifier match. COPE v1.2.5 was used to merge the high-quality paired reads, and each unique nucleotide sequence was defined as a clonotype. Clonotypes were aligned to IMGT TRBV, TRBD and TRBJ reference segments using MiTCR v1.1. Only V-J combinations with frequency above 0.0001, covering about 99% of repertoires, were analysed. A TCS score was defined as the ratio of F50 (clonal expansion) to E x V (chaos), with BLOSUM62-based TCRdist applied between CDR3 peptides within each V-J. Welch's t-statistics and random forest reduced roughly 500 V-J features to roughly 13, which were used in a naive Bayes classifier (R e1071). The similarity between thyroid and blood repertoires was quantified using the Morisita-Horn index. TCRdb trimmed the raw reads at Q25, called clones with MiXCR and kept productive beta chains. CDR3 protein sequences are deduplicated, and each keeps its most common genes and DNA. The V and J calls and clone size come from TCRdb's table, not from the authors' own analysis. The sample profile shows roughly 57,000 distinct CDR3 sequences; approximately 53% of them were found once. Of the sample, approximately 3.6% falls within the top ten clones.

In the ophthalmopathy patients, disease was moderately to severely active, with a Clinical Activity Score of 3 or more, a NOSPECS grade of 4 or more, and a duration of less than 3 months. Patients with uncontrolled infections, other autoimmune diseases, pregnancy or lactation were excluded. Clinical symptoms, serum thyroxine and TRAb, thyroid ultrasound, and orbital computed tomography formed the basis for the diagnoses. PBMCs were isolated from roughly 10 ml of fresh peripheral blood by Ficoll-Paque density gradient centrifugation. Total RNA was extracted with Trizol reagent, and quality was checked on an Agilent 2100 Bioanalyzer.

This TCR was recovered from a woman aged 55-70 years with Graves' ophthalmopathy. The material sequenced was blood. The rearranged chain carries TRBV19 and TRBJ2-6; 12 central bases correspond to TRBD2. The CDR3 reads CARRTSGAPRPIVLTF. The bases are TGTGCCAGAAGGACTAGCGGGGCACCCCGCCCAATCGTCCTGACTTTC.